This T cell receptor (beta chain) was retrieved from a study of vaccination effects on CD4 cells after COVID-19 (dated 2022 in TCRdb). Describing the broader study: Two doses of either the BNT162b2 or the mRNA-1273 mRNA SARS-CoV-2 vaccine were administered to participants. SARS-CoV-2 spike-specific CD4+ TCR repertoires were compared before and after mRNA vaccination in COVID-19 convalescent patients and in infection-naive vaccine recipients. The full study included ten to eleven COVID-19 convalescent patients and several SARS-CoV-2-naive healthy vaccine recipients. The Oncomine TCR Beta short-read assay on an Illumina iSeq 100 was used to sequence cultures from other donors in the study.

From a lookup of the germline V gene (reference sequence), CDR1 and CDR2 are LNHDA and SQIVND. From its cysteine to its phenylalanine, the CDR3 spans 12 amino acids. Left in the record is the CDR3 DNA by itself, 36 bases read in frame from the first base. Relative to germline, V is 5 bases shorter and J is 7 bases shorter, with 8 bases between their ends. The library was generated by the immunoSEQ multiplex PCR assay. TCR beta CDR3 sequencing was performed on DNA from the cultured, isolated CD4+ T cells. The paper's data handling went like this. Non-productive TCR sequences were removed, reads were trimmed to the CDR3 region, and CDR3s of at least 7 amino acids were retained. The MANAFEST web app was used to identify antigen-specific clonotypes by comparing expansion in peptide wells with expansion in reference cultures. To count as positive, a clone had to show expansion at FDR<0.05 compared with the reference and with all other wells, an odds ratio above 5, and a frequency above 0.1% in two replicate wells. A clonotype was called cross-reactive if it was significantly expanded both in SARS-CoV-2 spike wells and in at least one common cold coronavirus spike condition. Levenshtein distance calculated with the stringdist R package was used to assess CDR3 similarity, and unrooted trees were constructed with ape in R 3.6.1. Drawn from immuneACCESS, this table holds only the in-frame rearrangements with V and J called that TCRdb kept. Clones are partly lost; checked studies trace under half to an unresolved V gene and leave the rest unexplained. Clonal size and the V and J genes are those of that table, whereas D and trimming came from the DNA. The sample table lists tens of thousands of clones, around 81% of them with a count of one. In total, the top ten clones hold 2.5% of the sample.

To identify antigen-specific CD4+ T cell clonotypes by their expansion, the ViraFEST assay first stimulated PBMC with viral peptide pools and then applied TCR sequencing. After around 11 days of culture, CD4+ T cells were isolated with the EasySep CD4+ T cell isolation kit. The absence of prior SARS-CoV-2 infection in healthy vaccine recipients was confirmed by negative nucleocapsid antibodies before and after vaccination. A few million PBMC per well were cultured with about 10 ug/ml peptides in IMDM containing 5% human AB serum, approximately 10 IU/ml IL-2 and gentamicin. On days 3 and 7, half of the culture medium was replaced with fresh IL-2-containing medium. Unless noted otherwise, every peptide stimulation condition was cultured in triplicate wells. Using Ficoll-Paque Plus gradient centrifugation, PBMC were separated from whole blood and then either used fresh or cryopreserved at -140C. The overlapping peptide pools covered the spike proteins of SARS-CoV-2 as well as those of the common cold coronaviruses HCoV-NL63, HCoV-OC43 and HCoV-229E. Genomic DNA was extracted from cultured CD4+ T cells with the QIAamp micro DNA kit.

General findings and caveats noted by the study authors: Marked clonal contraction was observed in both infection-induced and vaccine-induced clones at late post-vaccination timepoints, consistent with waning T cell responses. Only a small number of convalescent patients were included, and no early post-infection timepoints were available, which limited the study. Among healthy vaccine recipients, nearly all vaccine-induced clones were SARS-CoV-2 mono-reactive, and only 1 of 255 was cross-reactive with common cold coronaviruses.

A note on this clone: Its target antigen remains unknown. No base quality information exists; no much larger clone differs at one position.

This receptor was taken from a human donor who received a COVID-19 vaccine. Recombination joined TRBV19 with TRBJ1-4; the D gene assignment is ambiguous. Sequencing used CD4+ T cells from PBMCs cultured with HCoV-229E spike peptides, obtained before COVID-19 vaccination. The sample's cell subset or site label, in plain terms: HCoV-229E spike overlapping peptide pool stimulation. The CDR3 reads as follows: CASSWSGEKLFF. The DNA reads TGTGCCAGTAGTTGGAGCGGTGAAAAACTGTTTTTT.